Below, 26 T cell receptor beta chains from the same sample are listed, as sequenced in a study of T cell repertoires in cytomegalovirus infection. These receptors are not linked to any known antigen. From the reads, TCRdb called clonotypes with MiXCR, one entry per CDR3 protein. This sample yields 450,000 to 550,000 distinct CDR3 sequences, of which more than 40% are seen a single time; around 45% belongs to the top ten. The sequenced sample was cultured PBMCs, obtained from culture after CMV antigen stimulation. The receptors come from a human donor in good health (CMV status not recorded). Some clones in this sample may be carry-over from other donors' samples.

The chain joins TRBV7-6 to TRBJ2-7, with 9 bases that match TRBD2. CDR3 length: 16 amino acids. V shed 4 bases, J shed 0 bases, and the junction held 7 bases outside the gene matches. Germline V gene sequence: CDR1 SGHVS, CDR2 FNYEAQ. The CDR3 DNA is TGTGCCAGCAGCTCCGCGGGGGGGGGAAGCTCCTACGAGCAGTACTTC. Its translation is CASSSAGGGSSYEQYF. Complete variable domain (other parts from reference TRBV7-6 and TRBJ2-7): GAGVSQSPRYKVTKRGQDVALRCDPISGHVSLYWYRQALGQGPEFLTYFNYEAQQDKSGLPNDRFSAERPEGSISTLTIQRTEQRDSAMYRCASSSAGGGSSYEQYFGPGTRLTVT.

The chain joins TRBV15 to TRBJ2-7; no firm D call. Germline CDR1 LNHNV, CDR2 YYDKDF (reference sequence). The CDR3 spans 13 residues. V was cut by 5 bases and J by 2 bases, with 10 bases left in between. Here the CDR3 DNA reads TGTGCCACCAGCCGCAACAGAGCCTACGAGCAGTACTTC. It yields the protein CATSRNRAYEQYF.

There are a few counts of this clonotype. V is TRBV27 and J is TRBJ1-2, with 7 bases matching TRBD1. Germline V gene lookup returns CDR1 MNHEY and CDR2 SMNVEV (reference sequence). This CDR3 has 15 residues. V trimming: 7 bases; J trimming: 0 bases; junction bases outside the gene matches: 8. CDR3 residues: CASTTGPLTNYGYTF. DNA for the CDR3: TGTGCCAGCACGACAGGGCCCCTAACTAACTATGGCTACACCTTC.

This chain uses TRBV7-2 with TRBJ2-3; 8 positions match TRBD1. V shed 5 bases, J shed 2 bases, and the junction held 6 bases outside the gene matches. From germline, CDR1 is SGHTA and CDR2 FQGNSA. The CDR3 length is 15 residues. CDR3 nucleotide sequence: TGTGCCAGCAGCCTCCAGGGGGCCTACACAGATACGCAGTATTTT. This codes for CASSLQGAYTDTQYF.

In this sample, this clonotype turned up a few times. The chain links TRBV7-2 to TRBJ2-3; 7 bases agree with TRBD1. Germline CDR1 is SGHTA and CDR2 is FQGNSA. This CDR3 has 15 residues. V shed 4 bases and J 8 bases; nucleotides not matched to a gene: 12. The CDR3 bases are TGTGCCAGCAGCTCCCGGACAGGAAGCTTAGGTACGCAGTATTTT. Its protein is CASSSRTGSLGTQYF.

The chain carries TRBV28 and TRBJ2-1, with 14 bases that match TRBD2. Trimming at V came to 7 bases and at J to 12 bases, leaving 14 bases not matched to a gene. Germline CDR1 MDHEN, CDR2 SYDVKM. The CDR3 is made up of 16 amino acids. CDR3 sequence reads: CASTQGLAGGPRRQFF. The CDR3 coding sequence is TGTGCCAGCACCCAAGGACTAGCGGGGGGCCCGAGACGGCAGTTCTTC.

This clonotype was observed a few times. The chain is built from TRBV6-6 and TRBJ1-4; 7 bases agree with TRBD1. The J segment lost 3 bases and the V segment lost 8 bases, leaving 6 bases of the junction unmatched. Germline V gives CDR1 MNHNY, CDR2 SVGAGI (reference sequence). This CDR3 comprises 14 residues. CDR3 DNA sequence: TGTGCCAGCCTAGGGGGGACAGCTAATGAAAAACTGTTTTTT. It codes for CASLGGTANEKLFF.

This clonotype was counted only a few times. The chain joins TRBV7-8 to TRBJ1-1; 7 positions match TRBD1. In germline, CDR1 is SGHVS, CDR2 FQNEAQ. This CDR3 contains 17 residues. The J segment lost 1 base and the V segment lost 3 bases, leaving 11 bases of the junction unmatched. The CDR3 is CASSFWPRQGTNTEAFF. DNA of the CDR3: TGTGCCAGCAGCTTTTGGCCTCGACAGGGAACGAACACTGAAGCTTTCTTT.

The chain uses TRBV6-6 and TRBJ2-1, with 9 bases fitting TRBD2. The CDR3 loop spans 17 amino acids. CDR1 and CDR2 from the germline V gene are MNHNY and SVGAGI (reference sequence). Germline trimming cut 6 bases from V and 5 bases from J; bases unmatched to any gene: 14. CDR3 DNA sequence: TGTGCCAGCAGCGGGGAAGGCGGGGGGGGCTTTGACAATGAGCAGTTCTTC. Protein sequence: CASSGEGGGGFDNEQFF.

This clonotype was picked up a small number of times. The DNA of the CDR3 is TGTGCCAGCAGTTTGGGACAGGATGGCTACACCTTC. Translating it yields CASSLGQDGYTF. This sequence joins TRBV12-3 or TRBV12-4 and TRBJ1-2; 8 positions match TRBD1. V was clipped by 3 bases and J by 6 bases; unmatched bases: 0. The CDR3 runs to 12 residues.

The chain employs TRBV6-8 and TRBJ1-1, with TRBD1 matching over 8 bases. This CDR3 has 13 residues. The V gene end was trimmed by 7 bases and the J gene end by 4 bases; junction bases not matched to a gene: 5. Germline V gives CDR1 MNHGY, CDR2 SAAAGT. The CDR3 here is CASNRGWSTEAFF. As DNA, the CDR3 is TGTGCCAGCAACAGGGGGTGGTCCACTGAAGCTTTCTTT.

The sample holds many counts of this clonotype. The J gene is TRBJ2-5, the V gene TRBV7-8; D uncertain. This CDR3 is 11 amino acids long. Trimming left V 6 bases short and J 3 bases short, with 5 bases between. The germline CDR1 and CDR2 sequences are SGHVS and FQNEAQ. The CDR3 sequence is CASSPKETQYF. The CDR3, as DNA: TGTGCCAGCAGTCCCAAAGAGACCCAGTACTTC. The full variable domain, rest sourced from reference TRBV7-8 and TRBJ2-5, is GAGVSQSPRYKVAKRGQDVALRCDPISGHVSLFWYQQALGQGPEFLTYFQNEAQLDKSGLPSDRFFAERPEGSVSTLKIQRTQQEDSAVYLCASSPKETQYFGPGTRLLVL.

This clonotype was counted only a few times. CDR3 DNA sequence: TGTGCCAGCAGGGGAAGTTGGGCTAATGAAAAACTGTTTTTT. Translation gives CASRGSWANEKLFF. This sequence joins TRBV12-3 or TRBV12-4 and TRBJ1-4; no definite D call. Trimming removed 6 bases at V and 3 bases at J, with 11 bases between. CDR3 size: 14 residues.

The DNA for the CDR3 is TGTGCCAGCAGGGATAGCGGGGGGGCGATCGAGCAGTACTTC. Protein product: CASRDSGGAIEQYF. This sequence joins TRBV6-1 and TRBJ2-7; 11 bases are shared with TRBD2. Per germline, CDR1 MNHNS and CDR2 SASEGT. The trim removed 6 bases at V and 6 bases at J, leaving 7 bases unmatched. This CDR3 is 14 amino acids long.

The rearrangement uses TRBV10-3 and TRBJ1-2; the D gene is possibly TRBD1 (6 bases). Germline V gene sequence: CDR1 ENHRY, CDR2 SYGVKD. The CDR3 length is 14 residues. V lost 2 bases to trimming and J lost 3 bases, with 10 bases between them. Here the CDR3 DNA reads TGTGCCATCAGTGAGACAGGGAATGACTATGGCTACACCTTC. This encodes CAISETGNDYGYTF.

The chain recombines TRBV7-8 with TRBJ2-3; 8 nucleotides align to TRBD1. Germline assignment: CDR1 SGHVS and CDR2 FQNEAQ. V lost 3 bases, J lost 4 bases, and 6 bases stayed unmatched. This CDR3 contains 15 residues. DNA for the CDR3: TGTGCCAGCAGCTTTACAGGGGGGCTCCCAGATACGCAGTATTTT. It translates to CASSFTGGLPDTQYF.

This clonotype was seen more than once but under ten times. This rearrangement joins TRBV7-2 to TRBJ1-2; 8 bases map to TRBD1. The germline CDR1 and CDR2 sequences are SGHTA and FQGNSA. V lost 5 bases, J lost 1 base, and 6 bases stayed unmatched. The CDR3 is 15 amino acids. The DNA for the CDR3 is TGTGCCAGCAGCCCACGGACAGGGCTTAACTATGGCTACACCTTC. This translates into CASSPRTGLNYGYTF.

This clonotype occurred a few times. The chain employs TRBV7-7 and TRBJ2-7; D perhaps matches TRBD2 (5 bases). Per the germline V gene, CDR1 is SSHAT and CDR2 is FNYEAQ (reference sequence). V lost 1 base, J lost 3 bases, and 10 bases lay in between. This CDR3 spans 14 amino acids. The CDR3 loop reads CASSLGSGNYEQYF. Written as DNA, the CDR3 is TGTGCCAGCAGCTTAGGATCCGGGAACTACGAGCAGTACTTC.

V is TRBV10-1 and J is TRBJ1-1, with D tentatively TRBD1 (6 bases). Trimming stripped 6 bases from V and 1 base from J, with 9 bases between. Germline CDR1 is WNHNN and CDR2 is SYGVQD (reference sequence). CDR3 size: 13 residues. DNA of the CDR3: TGCGCCAGCAGGGGGGCCGGGAACACTGAAGCTTTCTTT. This encodes CASRGAGNTEAFF.

This clonotype occurred a few times. The gene calls are TRBV7-2 and TRBJ1-1, with D possibly matching TRBD1 (5 bases). Germline CDR1 and CDR2: SGHTA and FQGNSA. The CDR3 loop spans 13 amino acids. V lost 7 bases and J lost 4, with 13 bases in between. The CDR3 bases are TGTGCCAGCAAAAATCAGGGATCCACTGAAGCTTTCTTT. Encoded protein: CASKNQGSTEAFF.

This clonotype has just a few counts. This sequence joins TRBV7-9 and TRBJ1-5, with D maybe TRBD1 (5 bases). Deletions cut 6 bases from V and 4 bases from J, with 16 bases between. CDR3 size: 15 residues. Germline V CDR1 and CDR2: SEHNR, FQNEAQ (reference sequence). The CDR3 reads CASSFGAGPNQPQHF. The CDR3 DNA is TGTGCCAGCAGTTTTGGGGCGGGCCCTAATCAGCCCCAGCATTTT.

In its sample, this clonotype was seen a few times. The chain carries TRBV11-2 and TRBJ2-1; D not resolved. The length of the CDR3 is 18 residues. The ends were cut back, 1 base at V and 3 bases at J, with 19 bases in the middle. Looked up from germline, CDR1 is SGHAT and CDR2 is FQNNGV. This CDR3 is CASSLVLFRRSDYNEQFF. The CDR3 nucleotides are TGTGCCAGCAGCTTAGTCCTCTTCAGACGGAGTGACTACAATGAGCAGTTCTTC.

This sequence joins TRBV12-3 or TRBV12-4 and TRBJ2-2; D uncertain. This CDR3 is built from 14 residues. Trimming took 8 bases from V and 4 from J, leaving 14 bases between them. CDR3 bases: TGTGCCAGCGCTGATGGCCCCATCACCGGGGAGCTGTTTTTT. Protein sequence: CASADGPITGELFF.

The V gene is TRBV4-3, the J gene TRBJ2-1, with D perhaps matching TRBD1 (5 bases). CDR1 is LGHNA, CDR2 YSLEER, per germline. The CDR3 loop spans 14 amino acids. Between the trimmed V and J ends, which lost 3 bases and 7 bases, there was a span of 13 bases. The CDR3 coding sequence is TGCGCCAGCAGCCAGTTGGCTAAGGGGAATGAGCAGTTCTTC. Its translation is CASSQLAKGNEQFF.

This clonotype was observed a handful of times. The rearrangement uses TRBV6-5 and TRBJ2-3; D remains ambiguous. Germline CDR1 reads MNHEY; CDR2 reads SVGAGI. Trimming removed 5 bases at V and 6 bases at J, with 6 bases between. The CDR3 is 11 residues long. The CDR3 DNA is TGTGCCAGCAGTAGGTTCGATACGCAGTATTTT. This sequence encodes CASSRFDTQYF.

This clonotype was seen a handful of times. The V call is TRBV2, the J call TRBJ2-3, with D maybe TRBD2 (6 bases). The V gene's germline CDR1 is SNHLY and CDR2 FYNNEI. The CDR3 covers 14 residues. V was cut by 3 bases and J by 8 bases, with 15 bases left in between. The CDR3 region is CASSEELAEGTQYF. CDR3 bases: TGTGCCAGCAGTGAGGAACTAGCCGAGGGTACGCAGTATTTT.